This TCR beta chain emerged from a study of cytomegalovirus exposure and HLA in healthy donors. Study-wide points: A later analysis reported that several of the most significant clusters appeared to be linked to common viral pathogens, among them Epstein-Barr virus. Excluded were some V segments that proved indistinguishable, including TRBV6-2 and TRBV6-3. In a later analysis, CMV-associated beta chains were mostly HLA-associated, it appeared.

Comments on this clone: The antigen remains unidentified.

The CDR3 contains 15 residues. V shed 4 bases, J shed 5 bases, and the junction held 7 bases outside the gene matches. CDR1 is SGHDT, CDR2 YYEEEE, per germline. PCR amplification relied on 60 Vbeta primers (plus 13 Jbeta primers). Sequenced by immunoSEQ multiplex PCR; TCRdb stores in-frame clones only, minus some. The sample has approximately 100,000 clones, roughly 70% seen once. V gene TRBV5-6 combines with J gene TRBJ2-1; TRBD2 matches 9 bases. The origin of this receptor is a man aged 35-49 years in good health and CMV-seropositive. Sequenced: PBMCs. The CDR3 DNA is TGTGCCAGCAGCGTGACTAGCGGAGCAGACAATGAGCAGTTCTTC. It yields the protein CASSVTSGADNEQFF.